Below, one T cell receptor beta chain is given with its context. Its antigen is not known. The data stem from a study of cytomegalovirus exposure and HLA in healthy donors. Regarding the study as a whole: In an earlier analysis, about 90% or about 30%: the productive usage of most TCR beta V segments.

PCR was performed using 60 Vbeta and 13 Jbeta primers. Sequencing used immunoSEQ multiplex PCR; TCRdb keeps in-frame clones, though not all of them. The table has 150,000 to 200,000 clones, roughly 70% seen once; the top ten hold 2.5% to 3%. This sequence was found in a woman in her twenties or thirties in good health and CMV-seronegative. Sequencing was carried out using PBMCs.

CDR3 sequence reads: CASSLNLRIAGEQYF. In DNA form, the CDR3 reads TGTGCCAGCAGCTTAAATCTGCGAATCGCCGGCGAGCAGTACTTC. V and J are TRBV7-9 and TRBJ2-7; D is unclear. The CDR3 extends over 15 amino acids. V lost 2 bases to trimming and J lost 6 bases, with 17 bases between them. The germline CDR1 and CDR2 sequences are SEHNR and FQNEAQ (reference sequence).